One sample yielded the 32 T cell receptor beta chains listed below, sequenced in a study of control samples from healthy donors and cancer patients. Only in-frame clones appear in the TCRdb table, and some are missing; sequencing was by immunoSEQ multiplex PCR. The sample records 80,000 to 100,000 clones, just under 95% being singletons. The sequenced sample was blood. The receptors were gathered from a human donor in good health. The donor label of this sample is uncertain.

V is TRBV11-3 and J is TRBJ2-1; 10 nucleotides align to TRBD2. Germline-derived CDR1 and CDR2 are SGHNT and YENEEA. The V and J ends lost 4 bases and 8 bases, in that order; junction bases with no gene match: 5. The CDR3 is 14 amino acids. As DNA, the CDR3 is TGTGCCAGCAGCTCGGCTAGCGGGGGCTATGAGCAGTTCTTC. Amino acid sequence: CASSSASGGYEQFF.

The chain recombines TRBV19 with TRBJ2-1; D call uncertain. Trimming took 5 bases from V and 4 from J, leaving 9 bases between them. Looked up from germline, CDR1 is LNHDA and CDR2 is SQIVND (reference sequence). The CDR3 spans 13 residues. CDR3 amino acids: CASSLPPYNEQFF. Here the CDR3 DNA reads TGTGCCAGTAGTTTACCCCCTTACAATGAGCAGTTCTTC.

The chain combines TRBV11-2 with TRBJ2-1; a weak D match, TRBD1 (6 bases). This CDR3 region has 15 residues. Deletions cut 5 bases from V and 0 bases from J, with 11 bases between. Germline V gene sequence: CDR1 SGHAT, CDR2 FQNNGV. CDR3 region: CASSRDRSSYNEQFF. Here the CDR3 DNA reads TGTGCCAGCAGCCGTGACAGGAGCTCCTACAATGAGCAGTTCTTC.

J is TRBJ1-1 and V is TRBV5-4; the D gene is possibly TRBD1 (5 bases). Trimming shortened V by 0 bases and J by 3 bases, and 6 bases separated the two germline ends. The V gene's germline CDR1 is SGHNT and CDR2 YYREEE (reference sequence). The CDR3 is 13 amino acids. This chain's CDR3 is CASSLEGHTEAFF. In nucleotides, the CDR3 is TGTGCCAGCAGCTTGGAGGGACACACTGAAGCTTTCTTT.

V gene TRBV10-2 combines with J gene TRBJ2-7; perhaps TRBD1 as D (5 bases). The CDR3 extends over 13 amino acids. V was shortened by 2 bases and J by 3 bases, with 8 bases between the two germline ends. Germline values: CDR1 WSHSY, CDR2 SAAADI. The CDR3 region has the DNA TGCGCCAGCAGTGAGGGACAAGGCTACGAGCAGTACTTC. It codes for CASSEGQGYEQYF.

This chain links TRBV27 with TRBJ1-4; tentatively, D is TRBD1 (6 bases). There are 15 residues in the CDR3. V was clipped by 4 bases and J by 7 bases, with 16 bases between them. CDR1 MNHEY and CDR2 SMNVEV come from the germline V gene (reference sequence). The CDR3 loop reads CASSSVQGLGEKLFF. The CDR3 bases are TGTGCCAGCAGTTCTGTGCAGGGGTTAGGTGAAAAACTGTTTTTT.

CDR3 nucleotide sequence: TGTGCCAGCAGCCCTACGGATTACAATGAGCAGTTCTTC. This gives the protein CASSPTDYNEQFF. The chain is built from TRBV13 and TRBJ2-1; D call uncertain. Germline CDR1 and CDR2: PRHDT and FYEKMQ (reference sequence). The CDR3 is 13 amino acids. The germline V and J ends were trimmed by 5 bases and 4 bases, with 9 bases remaining between them.

This chain connects TRBV5-4 to TRBJ1-4, with 8 bases lining up with TRBD1. Germline V lookup: CDR1 SGHNT, CDR2 YYREEE (reference sequence). The CDR3 has 15 residues. With V trimmed by 4 bases and J by 6 bases, 8 bases remained unmatched. CDR3 bases: TGTGCCAGCAGCCCGGGGGACAGGACGGATGAAAAACTGTTTTTT. It codes for CASSPGDRTDEKLFF. Together with reference TRBV5-4 and TRBJ1-4, the CDR3 gives the full variable domain: ETGVTQSPTHLIKTRGQQVTLRCSSQSGHNTVSWYQQALGQGPQFIFQYYREEENGRGNFPPRFSGLQFPNYSSELNVNALELDDSALYLCASSPGDRTDEKLFFGSGTQLSVL.

J is TRBJ1-1 and V is TRBV3-1 (or the pseudogene TRBV3-2); 7 bases are a match to TRBD1. Germline CDR1 LGHDT, CDR2 YNNKEL (reference sequence). Unmatched junction bases numbered 8, after V lost 6 bases and J lost 1 base. The CDR3 is 15 residues long. DNA of the CDR3: TGTGCCAGCAGTCAAAGTGGGACAGAGAACACTGAAGCTTTCTTT. Translating it yields CASSQSGTENTEAFF.

The V gene is TRBV6-5, the J gene TRBJ1-6; D uncertain. Trimming took 0 bases from V and 5 from J, leaving 8 bases between them. The CDR3 has 15 amino acids. CDR1 and CDR2 (germline): MNHEY, SVGAGI. Here the CDR3 DNA reads TGTGCCAGCAGTTACTCGAGGTACAATAATTCACCCCTCCACTTT. Translating it yields CASSYSRYNNSPLHF.

V is TRBV5-4 and J is TRBJ1-2, with TRBD1 matching over 12 bases. The germline V gene has CDR1 SGHNT and CDR2 YYREEE (reference sequence). This CDR3 region has 14 residues. The J segment lost 10 bases and the V segment lost 1 base, leaving 5 bases of the junction unmatched. CDR3 sequence reads: CASSLTGTGGPYTF. DNA for the CDR3: TGTGCCAGCAGCTTGACAGGGACAGGGGGCCCCTACACCTTC.

The V gene is TRBV11-2, the J gene TRBJ2-1; 10 nucleotides align to TRBD1. Per germline, CDR1 SGHAT and CDR2 FQNNGV. The CDR3 covers 14 residues. Trimming removed 1 base from V and 10 bases from J; junction bases left unmatched: 4. CDR3 residues: CASSLGTGGREQFF. DNA for the CDR3: TGTGCCAGCAGCTTAGGGACAGGGGGTCGGGAGCAGTTCTTC.

The chain recombines TRBV28 with TRBJ1-5; D is ambiguous. Germline loops: CDR1 MDHEN, CDR2 SYDVKM. V lost 7 bases and J lost 4, with 11 bases in between. This CDR3 has 13 amino acids. DNA for the CDR3: TGTGCCAGCAAAGTAGGAGGGAATCAGCCCCAGCATTTT. Its protein is CASKVGGNQPQHF.

The chain is built from TRBV7-3 and TRBJ1-6; D gene ambiguous. Germline assignment: CDR1 SGHTA and CDR2 FQGTGA. The V gene lost 1 base and the J gene lost 9 bases, with 7 bases spanning the gap. The CDR3 consists of 13 residues. The CDR3 sequence is CASSLKGGSPLHF. The CDR3 bases are TGTGCCAGCAGCTTAAAAGGCGGTTCACCCCTCCACTTT.

The chain employs TRBV18 and TRBJ1-2; the D is unclear. With 6 bases removed from V and 7 bases from J, the gap between germline ends came to 24 bases. CDR1 is KGHSH and CDR2 is LQKENI in the germline V gene. The CDR3 has 16 amino acids. The CDR3 region is CASSKVGSGEAVGYTF. The DNA for the CDR3 is TGTGCCAGCTCTAAGGTCGGTAGCGGGGAGGCCGTTGGCTACACCTTC.

Remarks on this clone: Distinct nucleotide sequences in the sample also encode this CDR3. The chain links TRBV5-1 to TRBJ2-3, with no clear D. Between the trimmed V and J ends, which lost 4 bases and 2 bases, there was a span of 8 bases. CDR1 SGHRS and CDR2 YFSETQ come from the germline V gene. This CDR3 is built from 13 residues. The CDR3 DNA reads TGCGCCAGCAGCCGACAAGTCACAGATACGCAGTATTTT. Amino acid sequence: CASSRQVTDTQYF. The full variable domain, completed using reference TRBV5-1 and TRBJ2-3, is KAGVTQTPRYLIKTRGQQVTLSCSPISGHRSVSWYQQTPGQGLQFLFEYFSETQRNKGNFPGRFSGRQFSNSRSEMNVSTLELGDSALYLCASSRQVTDTQYFGPGTRLTVL.

The V and J genes are TRBV5-1 and TRBJ2-7, with 8 positions matching TRBD2. Germline lookup yields CDR1 SGHRS and CDR2 YFSETQ. The CDR3 loop spans 15 amino acids. V was pared by 0 bases and J by 4 bases, with 6 bases of the junction left unmatched. The CDR3 DNA sequence: TGCGCCAGCAGCTTGGGCCTTAGCGGGGAGTACGAGCAGTACTTC. This codes for CASSLGLSGEYEQYF.

CDR3 residues: CASSPKEGMNTEAFF. The DNA of the CDR3 is TGTGCCAGCTCACCCAAGGAGGGAATGAACACTGAAGCTTTCTTT. The chain joins TRBV18 to TRBJ1-1, with unresolved D. CDR1 and CDR2 (germline): KGHSH, LQKENI. CDR3 size: 15 residues. V was shortened by 3 bases and J by 0 bases, with 11 bases between the two germline ends.

This chain uses TRBV2 with TRBJ1-2, with unresolved D. The CDR3 is 12 amino acids. CDR1 is SNHLY and CDR2 is FYNNEI in the germline V gene. V shed 7 bases and J shed 1 base, with 7 bases lying between them. The CDR3 reads CASKTDNYGYTF. The DNA of the CDR3 is TGTGCCAGCAAGACGGATAACTATGGCTACACCTTC. Supplemented by reference TRBV2 and TRBJ1-2, the full variable domain reads EPEVTQTPSHQVTQMGQEVILRCVPISNHLYFYWYRQILGQKVEFLVSFYNNEISEKSEIFDDQFSVERPDGSNFTLKIRSTKLEDSAMYFCASKTDNYGYTFGSGTRLTVV.

The chain couples TRBV10-2 to TRBJ2-1, with 9 nucleotides matching TRBD1. The CDR3 is 14 amino acids. Per the germline V gene, CDR1 is WSHSY and CDR2 is SAAADI. Unmatched junction bases numbered 3, after V lost 2 bases and J lost 7 bases. The CDR3 loop is CASSERDRANEQFF. CDR3 nucleotides: TGCGCCAGCAGTGAGAGGGACAGGGCAAATGAGCAGTTCTTC.

The chain combines TRBV6-4 with TRBJ2-3, with 8 bases matching TRBD2. Germline values: CDR1 MRHNA, CDR2 SNTAGT. V shed 4 bases and J 6 bases; nucleotides not matched to a gene: 15. The CDR3 extends over 17 amino acids. In DNA, the CDR3 is TGTGCCAGCAGTGGGCTCGAGGGACTAGAACTAATGGATACGCAGTATTTT. Encoded protein: CASSGLEGLELMDTQYF.

The rearrangement joins TRBV5-1 to TRBJ2-2; 8 bases fit TRBD2. There are 16 residues in the CDR3. The V gene's germline CDR1 is SGHRS and CDR2 YFSETQ. V was clipped by 4 bases and J by 4 bases; unmatched bases: 9. In nucleotides, the CDR3 is TGCGCCAGCAGCCCGGGCGGTAGCGGGGCCACCGGGGAGCTGTTTTTT. As protein: CASSPGGSGATGELFF.

CDR3 protein: CASSPRDIYEQYV. CDR3 bases: TGTGCCAGCAGTCCACGGGACATTTACGAGCAGTACGTC. The chain uses TRBV6-5 and TRBJ2-7, with D perhaps matching TRBD1 (6 bases). V was pared by 5 bases and J by 4 bases, with 12 bases between. CDR1 and CDR2 from the germline V gene are MNHEY and SVGAGI. The CDR3 consists of 13 residues.

The chain is built from TRBV18 and TRBJ1-1, with D tentatively TRBD1 (6 bases). CDR1 is KGHSH and CDR2 is LQKENI in the germline V gene. This CDR3 has 15 residues. Trimming left V 2 bases short and J 4 bases short, with 14 bases between. The CDR3: CASSPSDQGTTEAFF. Written as DNA, the CDR3 is TGTGCCAGCTCACCATCCGACCAGGGGACCACTGAAGCTTTCTTT.

The chain recombines TRBV7-2 with TRBJ1-1; 7 positions agree with TRBD1. The V and J ends lost 5 bases and 11 bases, in that order; junction bases with no gene match: 17. CDR3 length equals 15 residues. Germline lookup yields CDR1 SGHTA and CDR2 FQGNSA. Here the CDR3 DNA reads TGTGCCAGCAGCCAAGAGGTCCACAGGGGACTTCTGGCTTTCTTT. Protein sequence: CASSQEVHRGLLAFF.

This chain joins TRBV2 and TRBJ1-2; a weak D match, TRBD1 (6 bases). Germline V gene sequence: CDR1 SNHLY, CDR2 FYNNEI. This CDR3 has 13 amino acids. V lost 7 bases to trimming and J lost 2 bases, with 11 bases between them. The CDR3 loop is CASINRENYGYTF. The CDR3 nucleotides are TGTGCCAGCATTAACAGGGAGAACTATGGCTACACCTTC.

V and J are TRBV15 and TRBJ1-2; D unclear. This CDR3 is 14 amino acids long. CDR1 LNHNV and CDR2 YYDKDF come from the germline V gene (reference sequence). V was pared by 0 bases and J by 9 bases, with 14 bases between. The CDR3 sequence is CATSRDQETGRYTF. CDR3 coding DNA: TGTGCCACCAGCAGAGATCAAGAGACTGGGCGCTACACCTTC.

The CDR3 region has the DNA TGTGCCAGCAGCCGAAGCAGGGCTGGCCACGAGCAGTACTTC. Protein sequence: CASSRSRAGHEQYF. The chain combines TRBV27 with TRBJ2-7; possible D gene TRBD1, 5 bases. The CDR3 runs 14 residues. The V gene's germline CDR1 is MNHEY and CDR2 SMNVEV (reference sequence). V was cut by 6 bases and J by 5 bases, with 17 bases left in between.

The chain joins TRBV20-1 to TRBJ2-5; the D is unclear. Per germline, CDR1 DFQATT and CDR2 SNEGSKA (reference sequence). Trimming took off 2 bases at V and 6 bases at J, with 7 bases between the two ends. The CDR3 runs 11 residues. CDR3 in DNA: TGCAGTGCTAGAAACCCCAAGACCCAGTACTTC. It codes for CSARNPKTQYF.

The rearrangement uses TRBV12-3 or TRBV12-4 and TRBJ2-5; 7 bases line up with TRBD1. CDR3 length: 13 amino acids. Trimming at V came to 6 bases and at J to 2 bases, leaving 3 bases not matched to a gene. The CDR3 here is CASSPGGQETQYF. The CDR3, as DNA: TGTGCCAGCAGCCCAGGGGGTCAAGAGACCCAGTACTTC.

The CDR3 sequence: CASSQTGGRNEQFF. DNA for the CDR3: TGTGCCAGCAGCCAAACGGGGGGTAGGAATGAGCAGTTCTTC. This chain links TRBV4-2 with TRBJ2-1; TRBD2 matches at 7 bases. V was pared by 2 bases and J by 7 bases, with 5 bases of the junction left unmatched. This CDR3 is 14 amino acids long. Germline V gene sequence: CDR1 LGHNA, CDR2 YNFKEQ.

CDR3 loop: CASSFRGGNEKLFF. In nucleotides, the CDR3 is TGTGCCAGCAGTTTTCGAGGGGGTAATGAAAAACTGTTTTTT. V and J are TRBV27 and TRBJ1-4; D perhaps matches TRBD1 (6 bases). The CDR3 length is 14 residues. V gave up 3 bases and J gave up 4 bases, with 9 bases separating them. Germline loops: CDR1 MNHEY, CDR2 SMNVEV (reference sequence).